Below, 22 T cell receptor beta chains from the same sample are listed, as sequenced in a study of blood T cells in healthy people across ages. Using a J-beta primer mix together with a sample-barcoded 5' primer, a second PCR was run for 7 to 11 cycles. TCRdb used MiXCR to reprocess the 5' RACE reads, holding one entry per CDR3 protein. The sample includes about 780,000 distinct CDR3 sequences, around two thirds of them seen just once. The specimen was blood. Source of these receptors: a man aged 30 to 45 in good health.

The rearrangement uses TRBV5-1 and TRBJ1-6; D gene ambiguous. Trimming took 0 bases from V and 4 from J, leaving 11 bases between them. The CDR3 has 16 amino acids. Germline values: CDR1 SGHRS, CDR2 YFSETQ. The CDR3 is CASSLGSLMYNSPLHF. CDR3 nucleotides: TGCGCCAGCAGCTTGGGCTCCCTTATGTATAATTCACCCCTCCACTTT.

The chain combines TRBV12-3 or TRBV12-4 with TRBJ1-2, with a tentative D call TRBD1 (5 bases). Trimming left V 7 bases short and J 1 base short, with 10 bases between. This CDR3 comprises 13 residues. The CDR3 spells CASKPGGNYGYTF. CDR3 sequence (DNA): TGTGCCAGCAAGCCGGGGGGTAACTATGGCTACACCTTC.

J is TRBJ2-3 and V is TRBV10-3; 10 positions match TRBD2. This CDR3 contains 16 residues. CDR1 ENHRY and CDR2 SYGVKD come from the germline V gene. Losses at the gene ends were 0 bases for V and 4 bases for J; bases not matched to a gene: 4. In nucleotides, the CDR3 is TGTGCCATCAGTGAGTCGAATAGCGGGGGGTCAGATACGCAGTATTTT. As protein: CAISESNSGGSDTQYF.

V is TRBV6-2 or TRBV6-3 and J is TRBJ2-7; possibly TRBD1 or TRBD2 for D (5 bases each). The V gene's germline CDR1 is MNHEY and CDR2 SVGEGT. The CDR3 extends over 13 amino acids. V was clipped by 5 bases and J by 10 bases, with 18 bases between them. The chain's CDR3 is CASSRDRFGTQYF. CDR3 bases: TGTGCCAGCAGTAGGGACCGCTTCGGAACCCAGTACTTC.

This rearrangement joins TRBV4-3 to TRBJ2-5; tentative D call: TRBD2 (6 bases). Germline lookup yields CDR1 LGHNA and CDR2 YSLEER. V lost 1 base to trimming and J lost 5 bases, with 14 bases between them. The CDR3 is made up of 15 amino acids. The DNA for the CDR3 is TGCGCCAGCAGCCAAGCACTAGCCGGGAGCGAGACCCAGTACTTC. It is translated as CASSQALAGSETQYF.

As DNA, the CDR3 is TGTGCCAGCAGCCACCCGGGACTACACCCTGCTGAGCAGTTCTTC. Translating gives CASSHPGLHPAEQFF. The chain couples TRBV3-1 to TRBJ2-1; 7 bases fit TRBD2. The V gene end was trimmed by 3 bases and the J gene end by 9 bases; junction bases not matched to a gene: 11. The germline CDR1 and CDR2 sequences are LGHDT and YNNKEL (reference sequence). CDR3 size: 15 residues.

This clonotype was observed a handful of times. The CDR3 loop is CASSFHGYNSPLHF. CDR3 bases: TGTGCCAGCAGCTTTCACGGATATAATTCACCCCTCCACTTT. The V call is TRBV7-2, the J call TRBJ1-6; D gene unclear. The length of the CDR3 is 14 residues. Germline CDR1 is SGHTA and CDR2 is FQGNSA. V was shortened by 3 bases and J by 4 bases, with 7 bases between the two germline ends.

V and J are TRBV20-1 and TRBJ2-1; possibly TRBD1 or TRBD2 for D (5 bases each). V lost 4 bases to trimming and J lost 1 base, with 11 bases between them. This CDR3 is 14 amino acids long. In germline, CDR1 is DFQATT, CDR2 SNEGSKA (reference sequence). CDR3 in amino acids: CSATGTASYNEQFF. DNA of the CDR3: TGCAGTGCTACCGGGACGGCATCCTACAATGAGCAGTTCTTC.

This chain links TRBV15 with TRBJ1-2; a possible D gene is TRBD1 (5 bases). From germline, CDR1 is LNHNV and CDR2 YYDKDF (reference sequence). Trimming took 0 bases from V and 10 from J, leaving 15 bases between them. This CDR3 is 14 amino acids long. The CDR3: CATSRDRSGRDYTF. CDR3 coding DNA: TGTGCCACCAGCAGAGATCGTTCAGGGAGAGACTACACCTTC.

This clonotype was seen more than once but under ten times. The CDR3 spells CASSQGSAGETQYF. The CDR3 bases are TGTGCCAGCAGCCAAGGCTCAGCGGGAGAGACCCAGTACTTC. This sequence joins TRBV9 and TRBJ2-5; D possibly corresponds to TRBD2 (6 bases). CDR1 and CDR2 from the germline V gene are SGDLS and YYNGEE. V was clipped by 4 bases and J by 4 bases, with 14 bases between them. This CDR3 comprises 14 residues.

The chain combines TRBV30 with TRBJ1-2; D may be TRBD1 (5 bases). CDR1 GTSNPN and CDR2 SVGIG come from the germline V gene (reference sequence). The CDR3 covers 14 residues. V dropped 6 bases and J dropped 3 bases, with 17 bases sitting between them. The CDR3 reads CACDRRKGDYGYTF. In DNA form, the CDR3 reads TGTGCCTGCGACCGACGGAAAGGGGACTATGGCTACACCTTC.

V usage is TRBV12-3 or TRBV12-4 and J usage is TRBJ2-3; the D gene is possibly TRBD1 (6 bases). The V gene lost 5 bases and the J gene lost 3 bases, with 9 bases spanning the gap. The CDR3 spans 13 residues. The CDR3 DNA reads TGTGCCAGCAGTCGGACAGCTACAGATACGCAGTATTTT. It encodes CASSRTATDTQYF.

The CDR3 spells CSVGQELQETQYF. As DNA, the CDR3 is TGCAGCGTGGGGCAGGAACTGCAAGAGACCCAGTACTTC. The chain employs TRBV29-1 and TRBJ2-5; TRBD1 might be the D (5 bases). CDR3 length equals 13 residues. CDR1 is SQVTM, CDR2 ANQGSEA, per germline. Trimming shortened V by 6 bases and J by 2 bases, and 13 bases separated the two germline ends.

The CDR3 DNA follows: TGTGCCAGCAGTGCCCGTACTAGCTACGAGCAGTACTTC. Protein: CASSARTSYEQYF. V is TRBV2 and J is TRBJ2-4; perhaps TRBD2 as D (5 bases). The J call may be in error: the DNA end matches TRBJ2-7 better. The germline V gene has CDR1 SNHLY and CDR2 FYNNEI. The CDR3 is 13 residues long.

V usage is TRBV27 and J usage is TRBJ2-5; possible D gene TRBD1, 6 bases. V shed 6 bases and J shed 11 bases, with 19 bases lying between them. Per the germline V gene, CDR1 is MNHEY and CDR2 is SMNVEV (reference sequence). The CDR3 runs 13 residues. CDR3: CASSPNRAGEQYF. The CDR3 coding sequence is TGTGCCAGCAGCCCGAACAGGGCAGGGGAGCAGTACTTC.

This clonotype was observed a single time. V gene TRBV14 combines with J gene TRBJ2-1, with D possibly called TRBD1 or TRBD2 (6 bases each). The V and J ends lost 0 bases and 6 bases respectively, with 15 bases between them. This CDR3 comprises 16 residues. The V gene's germline CDR1 is SGHDN and CDR2 FVKESK. The CDR3, as DNA: TGTGCCAGCAGCCAAGAGCAGGGGAGGCCACTCAATGAGCAGTTCTTC. It is translated as CASSQEQGRPLNEQFF.

The J gene is TRBJ1-5, the V gene TRBV15; D is unresolved. The CDR3 is 14 amino acids. Trimming removed 4 bases at V and 6 bases at J, with 13 bases between. CDR1 and CDR2 (germline): LNHNV, YYDKDF (reference sequence). The CDR3 is CATSNHGLVQPQHF. The CDR3 DNA follows: TGTGCCACCAGCAACCATGGGTTGGTTCAGCCCCAGCATTTT.

This chain joins TRBV12-3 or TRBV12-4 and TRBJ2-1, with D possibly matching TRBD1 (6 bases). Trimming left V 6 bases short and J 5 bases short, with 17 bases between. CDR3 size: 15 residues. The CDR3 DNA reads TGTGCCAGCAGCCTAGGGGGATGGGTACACAATGAGCAGTTCTTC. Protein: CASSLGGWVHNEQFF.

The chain uses TRBV9 and TRBJ2-6; 7 positions match TRBD1. Germline CDR1 and CDR2: SGDLS and YYNGEE. This CDR3 has 18 amino acids. J lost 0 bases, V lost 0 bases, and 6 bases had no gene match. The CDR3 nucleotides read TGTGCCAGCAGCGTAGTGGCTCAGGGGGACTCTGGGGCCAACGTCCTGACTTTC. Translated: CASSVVAQGDSGANVLTF.

This clonotype occurred a few times. The CDR3 DNA sequence: TGCGCCAGCAGCGCACAAACTTCCACCTGGGAACCCGCCTACGAGCAGTACTTC. Protein product: CASSAQTSTWEPAYEQYF. V is TRBV4-3 and J is TRBJ2-7; unclear D gene. The germline V and J ends were trimmed by 5 bases and 2 bases, with 25 bases remaining between them. This CDR3 spans 18 amino acids. Germline V gives CDR1 LGHNA, CDR2 YSLEER.

V usage is TRBV11-3 and J usage is TRBJ2-1; the match to TRBD2 covers 9 bases. This CDR3 region has 15 residues. V trimming: 1 base; J trimming: 7 bases; junction bases outside the gene matches: 5. The germline V gene has CDR1 SGHNT and CDR2 YENEEA. CDR3 in DNA: TGTGCCAGCAGCTTAGGCGGGGGGGTATTGAATGAGCAGTTCTTC. Protein sequence: CASSLGGGVLNEQFF. Full variable domain (rest looked up from reference TRBV11-3 and TRBJ2-1): EAGVVQSPRYKIIEKKQPVAFWCNPISGHNTLYWYLQNLGQGPELLIRYENEEAVDDSQLPKDRFSAERLKGVDSTLKIQPAELGDSAVYLCASSLGGGVLNEQFFGPGTRLTVL.

CDR3 region: CASSQGLRAETQYF. The DNA of the CDR3 is TGTGCCAGCAGCCAAGGCCTCCGGGCGGAGACCCAGTACTTC. This chain connects TRBV4-2 to TRBJ2-5; D gene unclear. Trimming cost V 1 base and J 5 bases, with 11 bases left between them. Germline V gives CDR1 LGHNA, CDR2 YNFKEQ. This CDR3 is built from 14 residues.